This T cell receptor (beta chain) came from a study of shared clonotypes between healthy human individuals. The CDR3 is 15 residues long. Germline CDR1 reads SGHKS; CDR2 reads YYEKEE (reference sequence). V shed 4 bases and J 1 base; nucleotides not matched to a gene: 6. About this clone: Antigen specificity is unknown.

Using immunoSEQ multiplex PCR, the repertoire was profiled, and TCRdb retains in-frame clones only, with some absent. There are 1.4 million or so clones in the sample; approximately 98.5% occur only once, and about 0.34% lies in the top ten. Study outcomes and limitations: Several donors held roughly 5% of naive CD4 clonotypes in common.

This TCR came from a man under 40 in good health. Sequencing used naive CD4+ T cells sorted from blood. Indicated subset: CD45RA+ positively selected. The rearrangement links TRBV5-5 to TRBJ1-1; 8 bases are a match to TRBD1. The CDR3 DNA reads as TGTGCCAGCAGCCCAGTCGGACAGGGGAACACTGAAGCTTTCTTT. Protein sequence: CASSPVGQGNTEAFF.